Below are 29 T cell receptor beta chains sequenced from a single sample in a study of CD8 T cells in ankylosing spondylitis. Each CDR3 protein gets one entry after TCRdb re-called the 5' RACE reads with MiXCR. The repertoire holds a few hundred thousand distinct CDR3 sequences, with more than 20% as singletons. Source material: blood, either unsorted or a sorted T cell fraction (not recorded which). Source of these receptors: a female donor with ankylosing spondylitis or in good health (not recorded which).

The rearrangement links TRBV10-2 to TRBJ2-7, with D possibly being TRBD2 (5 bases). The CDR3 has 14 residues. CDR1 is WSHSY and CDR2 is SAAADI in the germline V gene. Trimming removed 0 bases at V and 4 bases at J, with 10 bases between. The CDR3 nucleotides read TGCGCCAGCAGTGAGTCCCAGACTATTTACGAGCAGTACTTC. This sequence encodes CASSESQTIYEQYF.

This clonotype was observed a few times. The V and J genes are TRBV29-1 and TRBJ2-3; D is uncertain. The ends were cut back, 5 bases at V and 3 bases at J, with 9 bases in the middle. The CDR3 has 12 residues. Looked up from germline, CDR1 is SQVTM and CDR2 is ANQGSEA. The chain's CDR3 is CSVRLQTDTQYF. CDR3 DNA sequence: TGCAGCGTTCGGCTTCAAACAGATACGCAGTATTTT.

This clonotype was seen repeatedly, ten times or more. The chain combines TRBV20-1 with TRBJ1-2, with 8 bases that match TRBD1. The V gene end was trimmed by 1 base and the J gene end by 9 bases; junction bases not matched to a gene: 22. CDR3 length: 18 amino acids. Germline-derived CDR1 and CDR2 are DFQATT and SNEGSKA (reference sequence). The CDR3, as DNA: TGCAGTGCTAGAGTATCGGTGGGGATTACAGGGGGAGGTAGGAGCTACACCTTC. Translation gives CSARVSVGITGGGRSYTF.

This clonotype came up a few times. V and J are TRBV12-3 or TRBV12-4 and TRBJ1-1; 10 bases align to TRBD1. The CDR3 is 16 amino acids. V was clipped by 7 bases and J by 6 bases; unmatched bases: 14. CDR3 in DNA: TGTGCCAGCACCATCCGGGACAGGGGACACGGCCCTGAAGCTTTCTTT. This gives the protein CASTIRDRGHGPEAFF.

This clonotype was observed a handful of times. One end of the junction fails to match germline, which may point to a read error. The DNA of the CDR3 is TGCAGTGCTAAACCTTTCCAAGGGACCCAGTACTTC. Translated: CSAKPFQGTQYF. This chain links TRBV20-1 with TRBJ2-5; D is ambiguous. The CDR3 is 12 amino acids. Germline CDR1 and CDR2: DFQATT and SNEGSKA (reference sequence).

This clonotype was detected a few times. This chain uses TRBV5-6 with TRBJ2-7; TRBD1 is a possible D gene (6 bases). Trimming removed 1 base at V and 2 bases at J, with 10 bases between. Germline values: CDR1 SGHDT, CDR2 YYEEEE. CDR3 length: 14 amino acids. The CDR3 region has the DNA TGTGCCAGCAGCTTGATCAGGGGTACCTACGAGCAGTACTTC. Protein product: CASSLIRGTYEQYF. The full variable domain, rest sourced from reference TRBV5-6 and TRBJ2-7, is DAGVTQSPTHLIKTRGQQVTLRCSPKSGHDTVSWYQQALGQGPQFIFQYYEEEERQRGNFPDRFSGHQFPNYSSELNVNALLLGDSALYLCASSLIRGTYEQYFGPGTRLTVT.

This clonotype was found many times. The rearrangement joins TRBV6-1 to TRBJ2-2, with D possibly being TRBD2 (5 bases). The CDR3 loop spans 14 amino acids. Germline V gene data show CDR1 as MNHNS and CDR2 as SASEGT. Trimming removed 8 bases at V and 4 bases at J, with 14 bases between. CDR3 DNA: TGTGCCAGCCTTGTGGGAGTAGGCACCGGGGAGCTGTTTTTT. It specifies CASLVGVGTGELFF.

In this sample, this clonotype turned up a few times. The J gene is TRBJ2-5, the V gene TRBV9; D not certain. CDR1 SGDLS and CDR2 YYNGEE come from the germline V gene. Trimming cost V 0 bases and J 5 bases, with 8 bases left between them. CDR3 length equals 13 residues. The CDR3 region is CASSVGYRETQYF. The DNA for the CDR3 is TGTGCCAGCAGCGTAGGATACCGGGAGACCCAGTACTTC.

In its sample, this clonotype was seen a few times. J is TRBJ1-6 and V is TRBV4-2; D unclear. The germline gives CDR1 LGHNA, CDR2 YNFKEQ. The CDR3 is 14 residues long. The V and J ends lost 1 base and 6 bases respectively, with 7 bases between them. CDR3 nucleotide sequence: TGTGCCAGCAGCCAAGCGACATTTAATTCACCCCTCCACTTT. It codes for CASSQATFNSPLHF.

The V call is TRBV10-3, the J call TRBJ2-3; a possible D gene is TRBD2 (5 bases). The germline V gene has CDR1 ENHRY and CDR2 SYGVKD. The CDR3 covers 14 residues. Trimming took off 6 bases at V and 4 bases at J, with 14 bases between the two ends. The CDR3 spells CAISGGGSPDTQYF. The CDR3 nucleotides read TGTGCCATCAGCGGAGGTGGGAGTCCAGATACGCAGTATTTT.

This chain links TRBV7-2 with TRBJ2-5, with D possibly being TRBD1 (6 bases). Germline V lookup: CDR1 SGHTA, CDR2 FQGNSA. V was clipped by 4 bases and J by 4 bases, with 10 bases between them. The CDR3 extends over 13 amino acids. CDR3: CASSSQGLETQYF. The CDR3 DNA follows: TGTGCCAGCAGCTCTCAGGGGCTAGAGACCCAGTACTTC.

DNA of the CDR3: TGTGCCAGCAGGTCGACTAGCGGCTCAACTCAAGAGACCCAGTACTTC. This codes for CASRSTSGSTQETQYF. The V and J genes are TRBV12-3 or TRBV12-4 and TRBJ2-5; 9 nucleotides line up with TRBD2. The CDR3 length is 16 residues. Germline trimming cut 6 bases from V and 2 bases from J; bases unmatched to any gene: 10.

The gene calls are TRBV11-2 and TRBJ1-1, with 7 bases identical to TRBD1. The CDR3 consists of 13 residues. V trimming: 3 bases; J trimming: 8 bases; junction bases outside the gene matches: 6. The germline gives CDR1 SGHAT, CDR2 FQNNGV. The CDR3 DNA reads TGTGCCAGCAGCTTGACAGGGAGAACGGAAGCTTTCTTT. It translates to CASSLTGRTEAFF.

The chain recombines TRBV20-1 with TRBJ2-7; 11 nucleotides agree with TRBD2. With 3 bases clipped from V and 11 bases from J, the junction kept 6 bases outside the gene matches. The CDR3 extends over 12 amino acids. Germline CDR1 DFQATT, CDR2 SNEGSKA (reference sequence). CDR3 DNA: TGCAGTGCTAGTGTTAGCGGGAGGGCGGAGTACTTC. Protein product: CSASVSGRAEYF.

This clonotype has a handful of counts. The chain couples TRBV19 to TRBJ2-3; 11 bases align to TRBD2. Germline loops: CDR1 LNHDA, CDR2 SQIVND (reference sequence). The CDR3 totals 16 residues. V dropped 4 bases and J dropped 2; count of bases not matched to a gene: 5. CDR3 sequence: CASSTKLAGATDTQYF. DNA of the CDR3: TGTGCCAGTAGTACCAAACTAGCGGGAGCCACAGATACGCAGTATTTT. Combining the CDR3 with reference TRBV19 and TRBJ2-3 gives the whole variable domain DGGITQSPKYLFRKEGQNVTLSCEQNLNHDAMYWYRQDPGQGLRLIYYSQIVNDFQKGDIAEGYSVSREKKESFPLTVTSAQKNPTAFYLCASSTKLAGATDTQYFGPGTRLTVL.

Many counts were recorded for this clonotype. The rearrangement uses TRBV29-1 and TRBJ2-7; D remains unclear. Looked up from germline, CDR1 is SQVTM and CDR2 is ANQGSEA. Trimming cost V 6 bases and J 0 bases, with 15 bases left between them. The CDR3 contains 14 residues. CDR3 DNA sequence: TGCAGCGTCGCGAACTGGAAGAGCTCCTACGAGCAGTACTTC. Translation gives CSVANWKSSYEQYF.

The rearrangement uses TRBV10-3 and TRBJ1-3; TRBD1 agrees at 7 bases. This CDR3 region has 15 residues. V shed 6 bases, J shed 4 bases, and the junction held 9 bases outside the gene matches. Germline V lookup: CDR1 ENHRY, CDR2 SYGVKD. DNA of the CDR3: TGTGCCATCAGATTCCAAGGGGGCCCGGGAAACACCATATATTTT. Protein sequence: CAIRFQGGPGNTIYF.

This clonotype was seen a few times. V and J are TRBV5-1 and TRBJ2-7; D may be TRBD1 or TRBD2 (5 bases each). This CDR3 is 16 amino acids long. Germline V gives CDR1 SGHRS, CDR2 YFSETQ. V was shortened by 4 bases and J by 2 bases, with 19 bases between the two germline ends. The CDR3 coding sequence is TGCGCCAGCAGCAGGGGACGGGACCCACGGACCTACGAGCAGTACTTC. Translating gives CASSRGRDPRTYEQYF.

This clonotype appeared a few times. In nucleotides, the CDR3 is TGTGCCAGCAAGAAGCCGACAGGGGGTTCCTACGAGCAGTACTTC. Translation gives CASKKPTGGSYEQYF. V gene TRBV6-1 combines with J gene TRBJ2-7; 9 bases are a match to TRBD1. Germline V CDR1 and CDR2: MNHNS, SASEGT. This CDR3 has 15 residues. Trimming took 7 bases from V and 1 from J; bases not matched to a gene: 8.

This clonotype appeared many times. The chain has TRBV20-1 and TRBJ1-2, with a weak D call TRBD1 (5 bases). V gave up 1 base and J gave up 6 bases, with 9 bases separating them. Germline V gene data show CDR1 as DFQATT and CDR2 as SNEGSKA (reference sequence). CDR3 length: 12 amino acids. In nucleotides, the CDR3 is TGCAGTGCTAGAGTGACAGCGAATGGCTACACCTTC. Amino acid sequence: CSARVTANGYTF.

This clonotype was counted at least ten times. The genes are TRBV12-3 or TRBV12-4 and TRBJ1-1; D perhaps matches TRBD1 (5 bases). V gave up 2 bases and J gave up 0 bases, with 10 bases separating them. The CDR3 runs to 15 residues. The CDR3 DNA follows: TGTGCCAGCAGTTTAAGGACAACCATGAACACTGAAGCTTTCTTT. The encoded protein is CASSLRTTMNTEAFF.

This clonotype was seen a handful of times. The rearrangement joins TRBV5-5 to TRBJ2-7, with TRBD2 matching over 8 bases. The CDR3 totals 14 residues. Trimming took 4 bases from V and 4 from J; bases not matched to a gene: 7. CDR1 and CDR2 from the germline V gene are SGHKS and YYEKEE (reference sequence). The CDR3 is CASSPAGGLYEQYF. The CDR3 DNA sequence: TGTGCCAGCAGCCCCGCGGGAGGTTTGTACGAGCAGTACTTC.

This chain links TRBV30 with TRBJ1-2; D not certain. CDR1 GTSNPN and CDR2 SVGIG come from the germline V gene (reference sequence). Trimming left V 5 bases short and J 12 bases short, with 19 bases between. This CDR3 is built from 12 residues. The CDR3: CAWAAPGYVHTF. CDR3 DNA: TGTGCCTGGGCTGCGCCCGGGTACGTTCACACCTTC.

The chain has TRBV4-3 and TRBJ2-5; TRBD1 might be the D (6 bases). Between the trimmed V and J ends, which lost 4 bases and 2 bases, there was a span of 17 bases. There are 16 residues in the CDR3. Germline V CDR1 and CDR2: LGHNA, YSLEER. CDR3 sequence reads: CASSPGATRGQETQYF. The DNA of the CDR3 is TGCGCCAGCAGCCCCGGCGCCACCAGGGGACAAGAGACCCAGTACTTC.

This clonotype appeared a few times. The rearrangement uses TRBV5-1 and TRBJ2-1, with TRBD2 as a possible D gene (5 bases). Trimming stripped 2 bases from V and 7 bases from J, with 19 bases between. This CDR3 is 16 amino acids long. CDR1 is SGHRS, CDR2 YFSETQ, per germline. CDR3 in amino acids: CASSLVKRTFGNEQFF. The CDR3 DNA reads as TGCGCCAGCAGCTTAGTCAAGAGGACTTTCGGTAATGAGCAGTTCTTC. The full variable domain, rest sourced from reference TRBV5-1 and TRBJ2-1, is KAGVTQTPRYLIKTRGQQVTLSCSPISGHRSVSWYQQTPGQGLQFLFEYFSETQRNKGNFPGRFSGRQFSNSRSEMNVSTLELGDSALYLCASSLVKRTFGNEQFFGPGTRLTVL.

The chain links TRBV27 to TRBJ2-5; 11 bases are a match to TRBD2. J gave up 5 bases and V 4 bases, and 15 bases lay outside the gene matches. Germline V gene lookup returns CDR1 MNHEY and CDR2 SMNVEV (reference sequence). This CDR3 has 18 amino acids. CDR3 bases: TGTGCCAGCAGTTCGTCGGGCATAGCGGGAGGGCCGCGTGAGACCCAGTACTTC. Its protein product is CASSSSGIAGGPRETQYF.

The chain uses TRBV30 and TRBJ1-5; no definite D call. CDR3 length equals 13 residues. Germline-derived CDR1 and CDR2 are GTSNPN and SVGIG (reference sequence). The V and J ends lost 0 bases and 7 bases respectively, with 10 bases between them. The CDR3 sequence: CAWSVEDRQPQHF. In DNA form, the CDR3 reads TGTGCCTGGAGTGTAGAGGATCGGCAGCCCCAGCATTTT.

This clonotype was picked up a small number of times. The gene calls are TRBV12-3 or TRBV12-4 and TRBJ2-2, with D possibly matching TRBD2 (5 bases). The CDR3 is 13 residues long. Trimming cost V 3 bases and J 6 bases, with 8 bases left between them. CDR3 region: CASSLLRAGELFF. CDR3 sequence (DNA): TGTGCCAGCAGTTTGCTGAGGGCCGGGGAGCTGTTTTTT.

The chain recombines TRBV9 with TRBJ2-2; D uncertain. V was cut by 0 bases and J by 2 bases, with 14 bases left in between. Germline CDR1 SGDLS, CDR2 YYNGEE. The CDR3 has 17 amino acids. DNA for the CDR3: TGTGCCAGCAGCGTAGGCTACAGCAGATTAAACACCGGGGAGCTGTTTTTT. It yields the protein CASSVGYSRLNTGELFF. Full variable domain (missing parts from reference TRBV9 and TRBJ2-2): DSGVTQTPKHLITATGQRVTLRCSPRSGDLSVYWYQQSLDQGLQFLIQYYNGEERAKGNILERFSAQQFPDLHSELNLSSLELGDSALYFCASSVGYSRLNTGELFFGEGSRLTVL.